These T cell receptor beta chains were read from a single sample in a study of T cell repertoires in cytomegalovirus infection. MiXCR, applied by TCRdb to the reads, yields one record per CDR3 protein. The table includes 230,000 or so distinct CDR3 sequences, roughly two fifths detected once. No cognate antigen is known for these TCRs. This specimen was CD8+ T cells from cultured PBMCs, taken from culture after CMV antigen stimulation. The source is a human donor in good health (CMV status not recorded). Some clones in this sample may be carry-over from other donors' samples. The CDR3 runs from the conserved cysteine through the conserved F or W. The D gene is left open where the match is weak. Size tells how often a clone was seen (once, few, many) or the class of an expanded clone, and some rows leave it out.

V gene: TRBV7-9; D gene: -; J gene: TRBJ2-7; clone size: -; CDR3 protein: CASSPRQSPEQYF; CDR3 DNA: TGTGCCAGCAGCCCCCGTCAGTCACCGGAGCAGTACTTC
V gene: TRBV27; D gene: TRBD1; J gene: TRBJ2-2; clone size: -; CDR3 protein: CASSSLMTGGATGELFF; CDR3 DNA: TGTGCCAGCAGTTCGCTCATGACAGGGGGCGCAACCGGGGAGCTGTTTTTT
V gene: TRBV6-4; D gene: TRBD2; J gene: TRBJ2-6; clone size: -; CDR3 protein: CASSDSLILAGGLHSGANVLTF; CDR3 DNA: TGTGCCAGCAGTGACTCGTTAATACTAGCGGGAGGCTTACACTCTGGGGCCAACGTCCTGACTTTC
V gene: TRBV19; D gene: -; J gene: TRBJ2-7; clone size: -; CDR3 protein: CASMGDSYYEQYF; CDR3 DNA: TGTGCCAGTATGGGGGACTCCTACTACGAGCAGTACTTC
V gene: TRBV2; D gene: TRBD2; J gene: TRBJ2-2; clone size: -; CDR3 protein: CASSESLAAVNTGELFF; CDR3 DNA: TGTGCCAGCAGTGAAAGCCTAGCGGCGGTGAACACCGGGGAGCTGTTTTTT
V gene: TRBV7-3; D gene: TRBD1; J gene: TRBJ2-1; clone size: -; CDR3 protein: CASSSPDRGQYNEQFF; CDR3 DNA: TGTGCCAGCAGCTCCCCGGACAGGGGTCAATACAATGAGCAGTTCTTC
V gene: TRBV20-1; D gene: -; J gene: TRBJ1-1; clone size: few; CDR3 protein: CSASRGQTWGITEAFF; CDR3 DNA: TGCAGTGCTAGTAGGGGCCAAACTTGGGGAATCACTGAAGCTTTCTTT
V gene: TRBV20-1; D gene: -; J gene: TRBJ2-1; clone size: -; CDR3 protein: CSAREPGALTYNEQFF; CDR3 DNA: TGCAGTGCTAGAGAGCCAGGGGCCCTTACCTACAATGAGCAGTTCTTC
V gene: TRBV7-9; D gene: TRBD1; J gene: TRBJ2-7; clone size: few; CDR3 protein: CASSTTGDYEQYF; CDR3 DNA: TGTGCCAGCAGCACAACAGGGGACTACGAGCAGTACTTC
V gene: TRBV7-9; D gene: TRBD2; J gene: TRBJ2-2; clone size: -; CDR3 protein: CASSGTSGNTGELFF; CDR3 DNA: TGTGCCAGCAGCGGTACTAGCGGGAACACCGGGGAGCTGTTTTTT
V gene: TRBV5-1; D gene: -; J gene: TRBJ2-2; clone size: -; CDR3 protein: CASSLALRLENTGELFF; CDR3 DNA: TGCGCCAGCAGCTTGGCCTTAAGGCTGGAGAACACCGGGGAGCTGTTTTTT
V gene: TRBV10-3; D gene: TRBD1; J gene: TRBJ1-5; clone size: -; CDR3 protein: CAISGDRSDNQPQHF; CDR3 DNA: TGTGCCATCAGTGGGGACAGGAGTGACAATCAGCCCCAGCATTTT
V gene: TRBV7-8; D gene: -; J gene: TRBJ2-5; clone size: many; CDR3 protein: CASSLALGRMEETQYF; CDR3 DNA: TGTGCCAGCAGCTTAGCTCTAGGGCGGATGGAAGAGACCCAGTACTTC
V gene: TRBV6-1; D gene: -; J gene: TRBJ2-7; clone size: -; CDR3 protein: CASSDDSYYEQYF; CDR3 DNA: TGTGCCAGCAGTGACGACTCATATTACGAGCAGTACTTC
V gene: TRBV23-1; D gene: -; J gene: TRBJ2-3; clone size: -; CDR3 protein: CASSQSRRTDTQYF; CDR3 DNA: TGCGCCAGCAGTCAATCTAGGCGCACAGATACGCAGTATTTT
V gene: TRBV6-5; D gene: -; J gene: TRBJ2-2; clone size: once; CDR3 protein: CASRWEGTGNTGELFF; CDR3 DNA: TGTGCCAGCAGATGGGAGGGGACAGGGAACACCGGGGAGCTGTTTTTT
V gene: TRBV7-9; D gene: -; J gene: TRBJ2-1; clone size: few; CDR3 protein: CASSSKGLDNEQFF; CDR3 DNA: TGTGCCAGCAGCTCGAAGGGGCTCGATAATGAGCAGTTCTTC
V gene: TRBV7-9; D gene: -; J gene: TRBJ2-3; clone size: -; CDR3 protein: CASSPSGVGADTQYF; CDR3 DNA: TGTGCCAGCAGCCCATCAGGGGTTGGTGCAGATACGCAGTATTTT
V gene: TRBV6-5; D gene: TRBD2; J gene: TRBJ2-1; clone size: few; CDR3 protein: CASSTPPRGDEQFF; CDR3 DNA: TGTGCCAGCAGCACACCTCCCCGGGGGGATGAGCAGTTCTTC